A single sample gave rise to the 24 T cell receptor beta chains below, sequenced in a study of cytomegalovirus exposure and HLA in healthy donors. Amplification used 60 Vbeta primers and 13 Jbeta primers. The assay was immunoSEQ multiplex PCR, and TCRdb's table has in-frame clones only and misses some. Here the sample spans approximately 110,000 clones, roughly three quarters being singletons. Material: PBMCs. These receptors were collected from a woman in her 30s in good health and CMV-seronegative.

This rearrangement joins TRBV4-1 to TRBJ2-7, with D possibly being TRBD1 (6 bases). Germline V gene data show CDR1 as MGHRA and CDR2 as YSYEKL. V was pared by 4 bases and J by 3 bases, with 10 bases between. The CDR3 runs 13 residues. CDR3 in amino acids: CASSPGQLYEQYF. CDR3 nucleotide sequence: TGCGCCAGCAGCCCTGGACAGCTCTACGAGCAGTACTTC.

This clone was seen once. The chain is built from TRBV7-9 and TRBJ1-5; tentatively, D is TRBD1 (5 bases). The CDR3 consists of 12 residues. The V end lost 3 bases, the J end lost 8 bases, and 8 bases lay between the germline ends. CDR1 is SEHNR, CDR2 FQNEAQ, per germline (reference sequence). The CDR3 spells CASSLPGEPQHF. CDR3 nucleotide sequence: TGTGCCAGCAGCTTGCCGGGGGAGCCCCAGCATTTT.

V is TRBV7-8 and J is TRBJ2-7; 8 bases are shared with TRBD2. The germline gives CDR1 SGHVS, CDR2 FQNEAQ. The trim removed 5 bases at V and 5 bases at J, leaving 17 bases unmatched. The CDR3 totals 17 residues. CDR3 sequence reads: CASSQNRFQREKDEQYF. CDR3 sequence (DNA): TGTGCCAGCAGCCAGAACAGGTTCCAGCGGGAGAAAGACGAGCAGTACTTC. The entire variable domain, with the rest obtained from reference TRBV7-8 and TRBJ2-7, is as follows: GAGVSQSPRYKVAKRGQDVALRCDPISGHVSLFWYQQALGQGPEFLTYFQNEAQLDKSGLPSDRFFAERPEGSVSTLKIQRTQQEDSAVYLCASSQNRFQREKDEQYFGPGTRLTVT.

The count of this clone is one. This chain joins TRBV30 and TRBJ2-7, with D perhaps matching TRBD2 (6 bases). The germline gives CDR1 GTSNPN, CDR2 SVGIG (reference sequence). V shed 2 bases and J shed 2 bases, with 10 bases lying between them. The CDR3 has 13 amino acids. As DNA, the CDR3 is TGTGCCTGGAGTCGCGGGGAGGCCTACGAGCAGTACTTC. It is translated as CAWSRGEAYEQYF.

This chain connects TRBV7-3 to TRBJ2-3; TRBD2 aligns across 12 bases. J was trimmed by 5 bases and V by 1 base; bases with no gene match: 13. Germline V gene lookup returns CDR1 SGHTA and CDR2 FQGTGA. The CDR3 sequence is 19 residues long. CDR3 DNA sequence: TGTGCCAGCAGCTTAAAGCCCCCTACTAGCGGGAGGTTGAAAGATACGCAGTATTTT. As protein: CASSLKPPTSGRLKDTQYF.

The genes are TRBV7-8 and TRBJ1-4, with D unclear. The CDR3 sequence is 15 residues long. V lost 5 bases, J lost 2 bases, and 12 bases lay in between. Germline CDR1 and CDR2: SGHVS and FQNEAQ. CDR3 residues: CASSLRLPTNEKLFF. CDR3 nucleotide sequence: TGTGCCAGCAGCCTCAGGCTCCCCACTAATGAAAAACTGTTTTTT.

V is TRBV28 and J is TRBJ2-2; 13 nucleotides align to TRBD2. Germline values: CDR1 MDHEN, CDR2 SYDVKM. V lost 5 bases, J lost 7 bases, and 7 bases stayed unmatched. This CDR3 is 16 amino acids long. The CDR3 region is CASSPGLAGVYGELFF. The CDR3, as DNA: TGTGCCAGCAGTCCCGGACTAGCGGGAGTTTACGGGGAGCTGTTTTTT.

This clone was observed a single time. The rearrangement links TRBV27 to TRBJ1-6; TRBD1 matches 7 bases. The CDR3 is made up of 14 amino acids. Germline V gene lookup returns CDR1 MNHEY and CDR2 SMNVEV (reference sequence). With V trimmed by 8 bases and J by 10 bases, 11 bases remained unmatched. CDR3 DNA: TGTGCCAGCTTAACAGGGGTCGCAGGCTCACCCCTCCACTTT. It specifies CASLTGVAGSPLHF.

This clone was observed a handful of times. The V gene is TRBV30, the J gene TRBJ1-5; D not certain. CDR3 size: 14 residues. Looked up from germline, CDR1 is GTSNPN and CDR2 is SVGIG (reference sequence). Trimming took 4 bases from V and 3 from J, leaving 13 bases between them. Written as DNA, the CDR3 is TGTGCCTGGAATCCCTCCAGGAACAATCAGCCCCAGCATTTT. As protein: CAWNPSRNNQPQHF.

Here the CDR3 DNA reads TGCGCCAGCAGCCAAGGTGATCTCAGGGGTAAGCCTAATCAGCCCCAGCATTTT. This codes for CASSQGDLRGKPNQPQHF. This chain joins TRBV4-1 and TRBJ1-5; possible D gene TRBD1, 6 bases. V lost 1 base and J lost 4, with 20 bases in between. CDR3 length: 18 residues. Germline V gives CDR1 MGHRA, CDR2 YSYEKL.

CDR3 sequence: CASSLAGRASGSTDTQYF. CDR3 DNA sequence: TGCGCCAGCAGCTTGGCGGGCCGGGCTAGCGGGAGCACAGATACGCAGTATTTT. This chain connects TRBV5-1 to TRBJ2-3; 8 bases agree with TRBD2. Germline V CDR1 and CDR2: SGHRS, YFSETQ. V shed 0 bases and J 0 bases; nucleotides not matched to a gene: 9. The CDR3 runs 18 residues.

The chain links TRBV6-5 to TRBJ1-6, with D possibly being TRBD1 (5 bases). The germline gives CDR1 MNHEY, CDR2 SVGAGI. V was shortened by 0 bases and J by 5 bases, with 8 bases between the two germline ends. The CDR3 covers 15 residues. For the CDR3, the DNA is TGTGCCAGCAGTTACTCTAGACAGAATAATTCACCCCTCCACTTT. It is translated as CASSYSRQNNSPLHF.

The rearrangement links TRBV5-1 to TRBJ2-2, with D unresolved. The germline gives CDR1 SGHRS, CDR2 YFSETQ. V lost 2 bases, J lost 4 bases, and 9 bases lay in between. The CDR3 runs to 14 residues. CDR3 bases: TGCGCCAGCAGCTTTCCAGCGACCACCGGGGAGCTGTTTTTT. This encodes CASSFPATTGELFF.

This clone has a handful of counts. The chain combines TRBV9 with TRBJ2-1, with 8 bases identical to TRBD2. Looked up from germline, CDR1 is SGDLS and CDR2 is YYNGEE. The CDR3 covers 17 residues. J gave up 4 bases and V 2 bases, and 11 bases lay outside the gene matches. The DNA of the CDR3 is TGTGCCAGCAGCGTGGACCAAACTAGCGGTGCTTACAATGAGCAGTTCTTC. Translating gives CASSVDQTSGAYNEQFF.

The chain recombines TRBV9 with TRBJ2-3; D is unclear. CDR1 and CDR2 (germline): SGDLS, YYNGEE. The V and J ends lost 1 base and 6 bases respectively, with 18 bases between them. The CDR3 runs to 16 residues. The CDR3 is CASSVISYPTLDTQYF. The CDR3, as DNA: TGTGCCAGCAGCGTAATATCCTACCCCACTCTCGATACGCAGTATTTT. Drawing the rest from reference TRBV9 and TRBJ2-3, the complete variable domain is DSGVTQTPKHLITATGQRVTLRCSPRSGDLSVYWYQQSLDQGLQFLIQYYNGEERAKGNILERFSAQQFPDLHSELNLSSLELGDSALYFCASSVISYPTLDTQYFGPGTRLTVL.

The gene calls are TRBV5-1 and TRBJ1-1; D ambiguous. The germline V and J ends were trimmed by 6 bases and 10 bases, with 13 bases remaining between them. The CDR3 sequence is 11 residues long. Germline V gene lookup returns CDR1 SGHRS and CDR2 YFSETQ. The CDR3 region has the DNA TGCGCCAGCACCTTAGGAGAGGTAGCTTTCTTT. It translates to CASTLGEVAFF.

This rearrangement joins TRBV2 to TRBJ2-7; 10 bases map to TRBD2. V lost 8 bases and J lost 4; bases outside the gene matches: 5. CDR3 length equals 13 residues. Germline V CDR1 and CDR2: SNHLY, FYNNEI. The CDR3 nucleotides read TGTGCCAGCTTAGCGGGGGGTCGTTACGAGCAGTACTTC. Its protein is CASLAGGRYEQYF. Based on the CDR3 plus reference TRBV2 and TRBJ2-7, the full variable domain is EPEVTQTPSHQVTQMGQEVILRCVPISNHLYFYWYRQILGQKVEFLVSFYNNEISEKSEIFDDQFSVERPDGSNFTLKIRSTKLEDSAMYFCASLAGGRYEQYFGPGTRLTVT.

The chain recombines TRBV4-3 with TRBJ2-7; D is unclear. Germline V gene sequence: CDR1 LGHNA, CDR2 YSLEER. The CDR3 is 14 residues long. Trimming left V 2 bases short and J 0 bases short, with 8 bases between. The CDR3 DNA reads TGCGCCAGCAGCCAATACAGTAGCTCCTACGAGCAGTACTTC. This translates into CASSQYSSSYEQYF.

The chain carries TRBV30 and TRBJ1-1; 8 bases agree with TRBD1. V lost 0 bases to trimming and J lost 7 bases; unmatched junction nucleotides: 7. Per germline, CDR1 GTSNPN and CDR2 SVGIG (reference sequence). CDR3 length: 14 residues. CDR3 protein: CAWSVGTGGLEAFF. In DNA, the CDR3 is TGTGCCTGGAGTGTCGGGACAGGAGGACTTGAAGCTTTCTTT.

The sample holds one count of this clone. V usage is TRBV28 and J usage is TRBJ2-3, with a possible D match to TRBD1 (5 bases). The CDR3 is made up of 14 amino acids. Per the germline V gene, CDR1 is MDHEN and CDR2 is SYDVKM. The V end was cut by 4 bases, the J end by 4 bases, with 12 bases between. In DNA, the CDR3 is TGTGCCAGCAGTTCCCAGCAGGGCGCAGATACGCAGTATTTT. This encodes CASSSQQGADTQYF.

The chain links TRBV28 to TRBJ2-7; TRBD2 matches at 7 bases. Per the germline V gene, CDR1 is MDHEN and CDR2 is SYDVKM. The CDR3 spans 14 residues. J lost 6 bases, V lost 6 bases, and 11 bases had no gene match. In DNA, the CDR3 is TGTGCCAGCAGGCCGGGACTATTACTCTTCGAGCAGTACTTC. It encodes CASRPGLLLFEQYF. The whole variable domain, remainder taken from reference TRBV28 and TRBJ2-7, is DVKVTQSSRYLVKRTGEKVFLECVQDMDHENMFWYRQDPGLGLRLIYFSYDVKMKEKGDIPEGYSVSREKKERFSLILESASTNQTSMYLCASRPGLLLFEQYFGPGTRLTVT.

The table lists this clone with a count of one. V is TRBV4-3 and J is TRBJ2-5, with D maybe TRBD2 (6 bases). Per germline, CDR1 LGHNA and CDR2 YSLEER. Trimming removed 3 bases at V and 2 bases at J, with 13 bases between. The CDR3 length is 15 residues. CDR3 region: CASSQGVAEQETQYF. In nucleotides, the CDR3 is TGCGCCAGCAGCCAGGGCGTAGCGGAGCAAGAGACCCAGTACTTC.

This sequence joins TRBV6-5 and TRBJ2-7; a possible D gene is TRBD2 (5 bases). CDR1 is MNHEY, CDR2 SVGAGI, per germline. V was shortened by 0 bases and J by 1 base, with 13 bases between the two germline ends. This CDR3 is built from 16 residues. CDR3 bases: TGTGCCAGCAGTTACTCGCCCCAGCTAGCATCCTACGAGCAGTACTTC. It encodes CASSYSPQLASYEQYF.

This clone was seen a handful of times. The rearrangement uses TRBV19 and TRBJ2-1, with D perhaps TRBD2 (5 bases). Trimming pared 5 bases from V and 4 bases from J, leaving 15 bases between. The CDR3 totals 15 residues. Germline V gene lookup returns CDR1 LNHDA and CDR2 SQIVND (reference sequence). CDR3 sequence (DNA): TGTGCCAGTAGTGATAGCGTAAGACGTTACAATGAGCAGTTCTTC. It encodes CASSDSVRRYNEQFF.